One sample yielded the 20 T cell receptor beta chains listed below, sequenced in a study of CD8 T cells in Susac syndrome. Reverse transcription of roughly 0.45 to 1 ug RNA used random hexamers. TCRdb recomputed calls from the immunoSEQ multiplex PCR reads with MiXCR, one row per CDR3 protein. The sample contains over 200,000 distinct CDR3 sequences, 85% to 95% of which appear only once. Sequences were obtained from CD4+ T cells from PBMCs. Every receptor here comes from a human donor with multiple sclerosis.

The chain is built from TRBV27 and TRBJ2-7, with 10 bases aligning to TRBD1. Unmatched junction bases numbered 9, after V lost 6 bases and J lost 4 bases. This CDR3 is built from 15 residues. Germline loops: CDR1 MNHEY, CDR2 SMNVEV (reference sequence). This CDR3 is CASRSGTGEAYEQYF. The CDR3 coding sequence is TGTGCCAGCAGATCCGGGACAGGGGAAGCGTACGAGCAGTACTTC.

The chain couples TRBV7-2 to TRBJ2-1; tentatively, D is TRBD2 (6 bases). From germline, CDR1 is SGHTA and CDR2 FQGNSA. The CDR3 runs to 15 residues. Trimming removed 6 bases at V and 0 bases at J, with 12 bases between. The DNA for the CDR3 is TGTGCCAGCAGGGGCCGGGACTTCTCCTACAATGAGCAGTTCTTC. Translation: CASRGRDFSYNEQFF.

In this sample, this clonotype turned up once. V is TRBV20-1 and J is TRBJ2-5, with D perhaps TRBD2 (5 bases). CDR3 length: 15 amino acids. V was clipped by 0 bases and J by 4 bases, with 15 bases between them. Per germline, CDR1 DFQATT and CDR2 SNEGSKA (reference sequence). The CDR3 loop is CSARDPGSVSETQYF. CDR3 in DNA: TGCAGTGCTAGAGATCCGGGGTCAGTCTCAGAGACCCAGTACTTC.

V gene TRBV29-1 combines with J gene TRBJ2-3; 8 bases align to TRBD1. CDR1 and CDR2 from the germline V gene are SQVTM and ANQGSEA. J was trimmed by 4 bases and V by 5 bases; bases with no gene match: 5. The CDR3 sequence is 13 residues long. The CDR3 nucleotides are TGCAGCGTTTCAGGGGGCGAAGCAGATACGCAGTATTTT. The encoded protein is CSVSGGEADTQYF.

The rearrangement joins TRBV6-4 to TRBJ1-5; D is ambiguous. Germline loops: CDR1 MRHNA, CDR2 SNTAGT. The CDR3 totals 14 residues. With 2 bases removed from V and 0 bases from J, the gap between germline ends came to 5 bases. The CDR3, as DNA: TGTGCCAGCAGTGACAAGTATAGCAATCAGCCCCAGCATTTT. Amino acids: CASSDKYSNQPQHF.

J is TRBJ1-2 and V is TRBV5-1; 9 bases line up with TRBD1. After removal of 2 bases from V and 3 bases from J, the junction contained 5 bases not matched to a gene. This CDR3 has 15 residues. The germline V gene encodes CDR1 SGHRS and CDR2 YFSETQ. The CDR3 DNA is TGCGCCAGCAGCTTCGAACAGGGGGCCCACTATGGCTACACCTTC. This codes for CASSFEQGAHYGYTF.

The rearrangement links TRBV20-1 to TRBJ2-1; D is perhaps TRBD2 (7 bases). This CDR3 is built from 14 residues. Germline-derived CDR1 and CDR2 are DFQATT and SNEGSKA (reference sequence). V lost 6 bases, J lost 1 base, and 13 bases lay in between. The CDR3 is CSAPRGGSYNEQFF. CDR3 sequence (DNA): TGCAGTGCCCCAAGGGGGGGATCCTACAATGAGCAGTTCTTC.

The chain carries TRBV20-1 and TRBJ2-1; 12 nucleotides match TRBD2. CDR1 and CDR2 from the germline V gene are DFQATT and SNEGSKA (reference sequence). The V gene end was trimmed by 5 bases and the J gene end by 5 bases; junction bases not matched to a gene: 13. The CDR3 has 17 residues. The CDR3 loop is CSAGGLAGSGLDNEQFF. The CDR3 nucleotides read TGCAGTGCTGGAGGACTAGCGGGGTCCGGGCTCGACAATGAGCAGTTCTTC.

This rearrangement joins TRBV28 to TRBJ2-5, with D tentatively TRBD2 (5 bases). CDR1 MDHEN and CDR2 SYDVKM come from the germline V gene. The CDR3 consists of 14 residues. Trimming took off 6 bases at V and 4 bases at J, with 15 bases between the two ends. CDR3 residues: CASSATSFPETQYF. CDR3 coding DNA: TGTGCCAGCAGCGCTACTAGTTTCCCAGAGACCCAGTACTTC.

The chain couples TRBV20-1 to TRBJ1-2, with 8 bases fitting TRBD1. V gave up 5 bases and J gave up 6 bases; unmatched junction bases: 5. CDR3 length equals 12 residues. Germline V gene data show CDR1 as DFQATT and CDR2 as SNEGSKA (reference sequence). CDR3 amino acids: CSARQGMDGYTF. In DNA form, the CDR3 reads TGCAGTGCTCGACAGGGGATGGATGGCTACACCTTC.

This chain connects TRBV11-2 to TRBJ2-7; D unresolved. This CDR3 contains 14 residues. In germline, CDR1 is SGHAT, CDR2 FQNNGV. V was shortened by 5 bases and J by 7 bases, with 18 bases between the two germline ends. Here the CDR3 DNA reads TGTGCCAGCAGCCTCACGGGTCGCGACGAGGAGCAGTACGTC. This sequence encodes CASSLTGRDEEQYV.

The chain joins TRBV4-1 to TRBJ1-2; 7 bases align to TRBD1. Germline V gene sequence: CDR1 MGHRA, CDR2 YSYEKL. CDR3 length: 15 amino acids. V dropped 0 bases and J dropped 1; count of bases not matched to a gene: 2. The CDR3 protein is CASSQEGTVNYGYTF. CDR3 in DNA: TGCGCCAGCAGCCAAGAGGGGACAGTTAACTATGGCTACACCTTC.

This clonotype was seen just once. V gene TRBV11-2 combines with J gene TRBJ1-2; TRBD1 matches 8 bases. The J segment lost 7 bases and the V segment lost 4 bases, leaving 8 bases of the junction unmatched. Germline V CDR1 and CDR2: SGHAT, FQNNGV. The CDR3 spans 14 residues. In nucleotides, the CDR3 is TGTGCCAGCAGCTCCCTGAGGACAGGGAGTGGCTACACCTTC. Its translation is CASSSLRTGSGYTF. The full variable domain, in which reference TRBV11-2 and TRBJ1-2 provide the parts outside the CDR3, is EAGVAQSPRYKIIEKRQSVAFWCNPISGHATLYWYQQILGQGPKLLIQFQNNGVVDDSQLPKDRFSAERLKGVDSTLKIQPAKLEDSAVYLCASSSLRTGSGYTFGSGTRLTVV.

The gene calls are TRBV5-4 and TRBJ2-3; 8 nucleotides agree with TRBD1. The CDR3 loop spans 13 amino acids. The V gene's germline CDR1 is SGHNT and CDR2 YYREEE (reference sequence). V lost 7 bases to trimming and J lost 10 bases; unmatched junction nucleotides: 11. CDR3 nucleotide sequence: TGTGCCAGCCACCCGGCAGGGGGCGACGCGCAGTATTTT. This gives the protein CASHPAGGDAQYF.

The chain uses TRBV7-2 and TRBJ2-2; 11 bases align to TRBD2. The CDR3 sequence is 15 residues long. Germline V gives CDR1 SGHTA, CDR2 FQGNSA. V lost 4 bases, J lost 7 bases, and 5 bases stayed unmatched. CDR3 residues: CASSSSGGRSGELFF. The CDR3 DNA follows: TGTGCCAGCAGCTCTAGCGGGGGGCGAAGCGGGGAGCTGTTTTTT.

The chain links TRBV5-1 to TRBJ2-5; D gene ambiguous. With 2 bases removed from V and 5 bases from J, the gap between germline ends came to 7 bases. The CDR3 is made up of 12 amino acids. Germline-derived CDR1 and CDR2 are SGHRS and YFSETQ. CDR3: CASSLSLETQYF. The CDR3 region has the DNA TGCGCCAGCAGCTTATCCTTGGAGACCCAGTACTTC.

V is TRBV7-8 and J is TRBJ2-3, with 9 bases aligning to TRBD1. This CDR3 spans 16 amino acids. Looked up from germline, CDR1 is SGHVS and CDR2 is FQNEAQ. V gave up 0 bases and J gave up 3 bases; unmatched junction bases: 4. The CDR3 DNA is TGTGCCAGCAGCTTAGCTACAGGGGGCGGAACAGATACGCAGTATTTT. It encodes CASSLATGGGTDTQYF.

This clonotype was counted a single time. The gene calls are TRBV6-5 and TRBJ1-6, with unresolved D. Germline V gene sequence: CDR1 MNHEY, CDR2 SVGAGI. Trimming left V 2 bases short and J 7 bases short, with 6 bases between. CDR3 length: 13 residues. The CDR3 DNA is TGTGCCAGCAGTTACCTACAGAATTCACCCCTCCACTTT. This gives the protein CASSYLQNSPLHF.

This clonotype came up once. The V and J genes are TRBV15 and TRBJ2-5; D uncertain. Germline V gene sequence: CDR1 LNHNV, CDR2 YYDKDF (reference sequence). V lost 0 bases and J lost 2, with 10 bases in between. CDR3 length equals 15 residues. In DNA form, the CDR3 reads TGTGCCACCAGCAGAGAGATGGGCAGGCAAGAGACCCAGTACTTC. Translated, it gives CATSREMGRQETQYF.

The V call is TRBV30, the J call TRBJ2-5; 7 bases agree with TRBD1. CDR1 is GTSNPN, CDR2 SVGIG, per germline (reference sequence). V gave up 2 bases and J gave up 3 bases; unmatched junction bases: 6. The CDR3 is 14 residues long. CDR3 sequence (DNA): TGTGCCTGGAGTCGAAAAGGGACAGAAGAGACCCAGTACTTC. It specifies CAWSRKGTEETQYF.